One and the same sample provided the 5 T cell receptor beta chains below, sequenced in a study of T cell repertoires in cytomegalovirus infection. TCRdb ran MiXCR on the reads and lists one entry per CDR3 protein. Of over 85,000 distinct CDR3 sequences detected, more than 15% appear once; the ten largest clones hold 8%. The specimen was PBMCs. Receptors originate from a human donor in good health (CMV status not recorded). Some clones in this sample may be carry-over from other donors' samples.

In its sample, this clonotype was seen a few times. This chain joins TRBV20-1 and TRBJ2-2; TRBD1 matches at 9 bases. Germline V gene sequence: CDR1 DFQATT, CDR2 SNEGSKA (reference sequence). The ends lost 2 bases at V and 6 bases at J; junction bases unmatched: 4. This CDR3 spans 14 amino acids. The CDR3 loop reads CSARLTGGPGELFF. The CDR3, as DNA: TGCAGTGCTAGATTGACAGGGGGACCCGGGGAGCTGTTTTTT.

This clonotype was seen more than once but under ten times. The V call is TRBV9, the J call TRBJ2-5; D tentatively reads TRBD1 or TRBD2 (5 bases each). The CDR3 covers 13 residues. Trimming took off 0 bases at V and 5 bases at J, with 8 bases between the two ends. Per the germline V gene, CDR1 is SGDLS and CDR2 is YYNGEE. The CDR3 DNA reads TGTGCCAGCAGCGTAGGAGGGGTCGAGACCCAGTACTTC. It translates to CASSVGGVETQYF.

This clonotype has a handful of counts. The chain couples TRBV28 to TRBJ1-1; D is perhaps TRBD1 (6 bases). Germline lookup yields CDR1 MDHEN and CDR2 SYDVKM. V was cut by 8 bases and J by 3 bases, with 25 bases left in between. This CDR3 is built from 17 residues. The CDR3 DNA reads as TGTGCCAGCCATACCTCTAGGGGGGCGCCATTCCACACTGAAGCTTTCTTT. It is translated as CASHTSRGAPFHTEAFF.

This clonotype was found many times. This rearrangement joins TRBV7-9 to TRBJ1-2; 7 bases match TRBD1. This CDR3 is 16 amino acids long. Germline assignment: CDR1 SEHNR and CDR2 FQNEAQ (reference sequence). The J segment lost 4 bases and the V segment lost 2 bases, leaving 10 bases of the junction unmatched. CDR3 DNA sequence: TGTGCCAGCAGCTTAACCGGGACAGAGATTTTCTATGGCTACACCTTC. It yields the protein CASSLTGTEIFYGYTF. The full variable domain, with the rest looked up from reference TRBV7-9 and TRBJ1-2, is DTGVSQNPRHKITKRGQNVTFRCDPISEHNRLYWYRQTLGQGPEFLTYFQNEAQLEKSRLLSDRFSAERPKGSFSTLEIQRTEQGDSAMYLCASSLTGTEIFYGYTFGSGTRLTVV.

In this sample, this clonotype turned up many times. The V and J genes are TRBV10-3 and TRBJ1-1; no firm D call. Germline V CDR1 and CDR2: ENHRY, SYGVKD. The CDR3 consists of 17 residues. Trimming left V 0 bases short and J 7 bases short, with 21 bases between. In nucleotides, the CDR3 is TGTGCCATCAGTGAGTCGATCACACGCAGCGGGTATGTTGAAGCTTTCTTT. Its protein is CAISESITRSGYVEAFF.